A selection of T cell receptor beta chains follows, all from one sample in a study of T cell responses to AZD1222 COVID-19 vaccine. Generated by immunoSEQ multiplex PCR, the TCRdb table keeps only in-frame clones and is missing some. The sample shows fewer than 300,000 clones, 85% to 95% of them seen only once. Specimen: peripheral blood, collected on day 0 of AZD1222 vaccination. The receptors originated from an adult in good health. The CDR3 runs from the conserved cysteine through the conserved F or W. The order of the fields is V gene, clone size, J gene, D gene, CDR3 DNA, CDR3 protein. D genes are given only for firm matches. Clone sizes are given selectively: once, few, many, or a class where the clone is expanded.

>TRBV28|.|TRBJ1-1|TRBD1
TGTGCCAGCAGTACCCAGGCCGGGACAGGCGACACTGAAGCTTTCTTT
CASSTQAGTGDTEAFF
>TRBV3-1/TRBV3-2|few|TRBJ2-7|.
TGTGCCAGCAGCCAAGCAATATTGAGGGAAGAGCAGTACTTC
CASSQAILREEQYF
>TRBV24-1|once|TRBJ2-1|.
TGTGCCACCAGTGATTCGTGGCAGGTTCGAAATGAGCAGTTCTTC
CATSDSWQVRNEQFF
>TRBV5-5|.|TRBJ2-3|.
TGTGCCAGCAGCTGGGAGCCGGGGCGGGAAGATACGCAGTATTTT
CASSWEPGREDTQYF
>TRBV7-9|.|TRBJ2-5|.
TGTGCCAGCAGCGGAGAAGAGACCCAGTACTTC
CASSGEETQYF
>TRBV28|.|TRBJ1-5|.
TGTGCCAGCAGTTCACCGGGCAATCAGCCCCAGCATTTT
CASSSPGNQPQHF
>TRBV7-3|.|TRBJ2-2|.
TGTGCCAGCAGCCCCGTGCCCGGGGAGCTGTTTTTT
CASSPVPGELFF
>TRBV5-1|once|TRBJ2-7|TRBD1
TGCGCCAGCAGCTTGAGCCCGGGACAGGGGCCATACGAGCAGTACTTC
CASSLSPGQGPYEQYF
>TRBV25-1|.|TRBJ2-3|TRBD1
TGTGCCAGCAGTGATCCGACAGGGTCAGATACGCAGTATTTT
CASSDPTGSDTQYF
>TRBV21-1|.|TRBJ2-7|.
TGTGCCAGCAGCCCGACCAGCAGGGCTTACAACGAGCAGTACTTC
CASSPTSRAYNEQYF
>TRBV25-1|.|TRBJ1-3|.
TGTGCCAGCAGTGATAATCGGCTCGTTCTAGGAAACACCATATATTTT
CASSDNRLVLGNTIYF
>TRBV6-4|.|TRBJ2-3|TRBD1
TGTGCCACTGGACAGGGGGATAGAGATACGCAGTATTTT
CATGQGDRDTQYF
>TRBV11-2|.|TRBJ2-6|.
TGTGCCATAATCTCCAGTTTCTCTGGGGCCAACGTCCTGACTTTC
CAIISSFSGANVLTF
>TRBV28|.|TRBJ1-1|.
TGTGCCAGCAGTTTGCGCAGGACGGCTGAAGCTTTCTTT
CASSLRRTAEAFF
>TRBV14|.|TRBJ2-3|TRBD1
TGTGCCAGCAGCCACTCCAGGGGGTCGGGCAGCACAGATACGCAGTATTTT
CASSHSRGSGSTDTQYF
>TRBV7-6|.|TRBJ2-7|.
TGTGCCAGCAGCTTACTCCCTTTATCAGCCTACGAGCAGTACTTC
CASSLLPLSAYEQYF
>TRBV28|.|TRBJ1-5|TRBD1
TGTGCCAGCAGTCCACCGGGACAGGGGGGAATTCAGCCCCAGCATTTT
CASSPPGQGGIQPQHF
>TRBV21-1|.|TRBJ2-3|.
TGTGCCAGCAGCAAGGGACAGCCACGGACAGATACGCAGTATTTT
CASSKGQPRTDTQYF
>TRBV4-1|once|TRBJ1-2|.
TGCGCCAGCAGCTCACGAAACAGTCCCACTAACTATGGCTACACCTTC
CASSSRNSPTNYGYTF
>TRBV7-9|.|TRBJ2-7|.
TGTGCCAGCAGCTTAGATCGGACCCCTCTCGAGCAGTACTTC
CASSLDRTPLEQYF
>TRBV20-1|.|TRBJ2-1|.
TGCAGTGCGAGGGACTTTGATGAGCAGTTCTTC
CSARDFDEQFF
>TRBV6-1|.|TRBJ1-2|.
TGTGCCAGCAGTGAAAGCACGGCCAGGGCCTATGGCTACACCTTC
CASSESTARAYGYTF
>TRBV11-3|.|TRBJ2-7|TRBD2
TGTGCCAGCAGCCCCCCCGGCGGGGGAGGTCCCTACAAGGACGAGCAGTACTTC
CASSPPGGGGPYKDEQYF
>TRBV5-1|.|TRBJ1-1|TRBD1
TGCGCCAGCAGCTTGGAACAGGGGACTGAAGCTTTCTTT
CASSLEQGTEAFF